This T cell receptor beta chain was captured in a study of blood T cell repertoires in COVID-19. The authors' processing: Reference gene primer amplification gave estimated nucleated cell counts. Some clones are missing from TCRdb's copy, which holds only in-frame ones; the method was immunoSEQ multiplex PCR. That table supplies the V and J calls and clone size; D and trimming were determined from the DNA. The profile shows about 310,000 clones, more than 70% of them singletons. V was clipped by 4 bases and J by 0 bases, with 11 bases between them. CDR3 size: 15 residues. CDR1 SGHTS and CDR2 YDEGEE come from the germline V gene.

The genes are TRBV5-8 and TRBJ1-5, with D perhaps TRBD1 (5 bases). The clonotype comes from a woman in her forties or fifties who had recovered from COVID-19. Sample: peripheral blood. The CDR3 DNA follows: TGTGCCAGCAGCGTACAGGATTATAGCAATCAGCCCCAGCATTTT. Amino acids: CASSVQDYSNQPQHF. Variable domain in full (rest from reference TRBV5-8 and TRBJ1-5): EAGVTQSPTHLIKTRGQQATLRCSPISGHTSVYWYQQALGLGLQFLLWYDEGEERNRGNFPPRFSGRQFPNYSSELNVNALELEDSALYLCASSVQDYSNQPQHFGDGTRLSIL.